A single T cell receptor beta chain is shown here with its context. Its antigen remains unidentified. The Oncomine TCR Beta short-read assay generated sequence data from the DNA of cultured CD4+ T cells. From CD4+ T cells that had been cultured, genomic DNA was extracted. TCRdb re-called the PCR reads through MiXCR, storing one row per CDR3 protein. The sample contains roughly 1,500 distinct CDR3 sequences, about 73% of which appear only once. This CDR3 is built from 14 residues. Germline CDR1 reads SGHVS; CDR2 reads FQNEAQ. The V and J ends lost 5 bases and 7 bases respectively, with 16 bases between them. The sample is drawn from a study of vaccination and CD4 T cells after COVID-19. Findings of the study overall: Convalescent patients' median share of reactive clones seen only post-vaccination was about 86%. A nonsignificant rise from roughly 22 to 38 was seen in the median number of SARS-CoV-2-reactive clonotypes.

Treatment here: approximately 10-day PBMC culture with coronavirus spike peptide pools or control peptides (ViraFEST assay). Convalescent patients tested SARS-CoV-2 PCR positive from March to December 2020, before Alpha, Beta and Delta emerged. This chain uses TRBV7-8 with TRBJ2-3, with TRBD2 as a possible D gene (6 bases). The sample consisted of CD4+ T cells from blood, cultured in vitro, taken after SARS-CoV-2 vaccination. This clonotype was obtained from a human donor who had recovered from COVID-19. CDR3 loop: CASSHRGSGNTQYF. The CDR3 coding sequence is TGTGCCAGCAGCCACCGGGGGAGTGGAAATACGCAGTATTTT. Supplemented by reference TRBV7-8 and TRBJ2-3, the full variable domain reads GAGVSQSPRYKVAKRGQDVALRCDPISGHVSLFWYQQALGQGPEFLTYFQNEAQLDKSGLPSDRFFAERPEGSVSTLKIQRTQQEDSAVYLCASSHRGSGNTQYFGPGTRLTVL.